These 14 T cell receptor beta chains were all obtained from the same sample, sequenced in a study of technical replicates of blood from a handful of donors. TCRdb's table, derived via immunoSEQ multiplex PCR, lists solely in-frame clones and lacks some. This table has about 13,000 clones, about 76% appearing once. Sequences were obtained from PBMCs. The source of these receptors is a human donor in good health.

Sample share makes this clone medium-sized. The V call is TRBV6-4, the J call TRBJ2-2; 10 bases map to TRBD1. From germline, CDR1 is MRHNA and CDR2 SNTAGT. V shed 2 bases, J shed 6 bases, and the junction held 0 bases outside the gene matches. The CDR3 has 14 residues. In nucleotides, the CDR3 is TGTGCCAGCAGTGACGGACAGGGGGCCGGGGAGCTGTTTTTT. Protein sequence: CASSDGQGAGELFF.

The chain links TRBV28 to TRBJ1-2, with D maybe TRBD1 (6 bases). The CDR3 covers 15 residues. The V end was cut by 5 bases, the J end by 2 bases, with 15 bases between. Germline CDR1 is MDHEN and CDR2 is SYDVKM. The CDR3 region is CASSPHVQGNYGYTF. The CDR3 region has the DNA TGTGCCAGCAGTCCCCATGTCCAGGGGAACTATGGCTACACCTTC.

The rearrangement uses TRBV29-1 and TRBJ2-1; 8 bases match TRBD2. V lost 0 bases to trimming and J lost 8 bases; unmatched junction nucleotides: 6. This CDR3 is 14 amino acids long. Germline CDR1 is SQVTM and CDR2 is ANQGSEA. The CDR3 DNA is TGCAGCGTTGAAGATAGGCGGGGGGCGGATGAGCAGTTCTTC. Protein product: CSVEDRRGADEQFF.

The rearrangement links TRBV5-1 to TRBJ2-7, with D tentatively TRBD1 (5 bases). V lost 4 bases and J lost 1, with 18 bases in between. In germline, CDR1 is SGHRS, CDR2 YFSETQ. CDR3 length equals 16 residues. CDR3 in DNA: TGCGCCAGCAGCCCCATTCCTTCGACAGCGTCCTACGAGCAGTACTTC. It encodes CASSPIPSTASYEQYF.

This chain's CDR3 is CAWSQGVGEKLFF. The CDR3 region has the DNA TGTGCCTGGAGTCAGGGGGTGGGTGAAAAACTGTTTTTT. V usage is TRBV30 and J usage is TRBJ1-4; 7 positions match TRBD1. The CDR3 sequence is 13 residues long. Germline loops: CDR1 GTSNPN, CDR2 SVGIG (reference sequence). The ends lost 2 bases at V and 7 bases at J; junction bases unmatched: 4.

The chain recombines TRBV28 with TRBJ1-3; no firm D call. The CDR3 contains 16 residues. The V end was cut by 5 bases, the J end by 3 bases, with 17 bases between. Germline loops: CDR1 MDHEN, CDR2 SYDVKM. The CDR3 sequence is CASSLLESRNGNTIYF. DNA for the CDR3: TGTGCCAGCAGTCTACTCGAGTCTAGGAATGGAAACACCATATATTTT.

This clone was seen just once. The J gene is TRBJ2-3, the V gene TRBV5-1, with TRBD2 identical over 8 bases. This CDR3 is built from 16 residues. V lost 4 bases to trimming and J lost 0 bases; unmatched junction nucleotides: 7. Germline values: CDR1 SGHRS, CDR2 YFSETQ. The CDR3 spells CASSPGASGSTDTQYF. CDR3 bases: TGCGCCAGCAGCCCGGGTGCTAGCGGGAGCACAGATACGCAGTATTTT. The full variable domain, with the rest looked up from reference TRBV5-1 and TRBJ2-3, is KAGVTQTPRYLIKTRGQQVTLSCSPISGHRSVSWYQQTPGQGLQFLFEYFSETQRNKGNFPGRFSGRQFSNSRSEMNVSTLELGDSALYLCASSPGASGSTDTQYFGPGTRLTVL.

The chain couples TRBV19 to TRBJ1-2; TRBD1 aligns across 8 bases. V shed 5 bases, J shed 2 bases, and the junction held 4 bases outside the gene matches. The CDR3 sequence is 14 residues long. Germline CDR1 and CDR2: LNHDA and SQIVND (reference sequence). The CDR3 sequence: CASSVQGANYGYTF. CDR3 DNA sequence: TGTGCCAGTAGTGTTCAGGGGGCGAACTATGGCTACACCTTC.

V usage is TRBV5-1 and J usage is TRBJ2-1; 7 bases match TRBD2. In germline, CDR1 is SGHRS, CDR2 YFSETQ. After removal of 4 bases from V and 8 bases from J, the junction contained 15 bases not matched to a gene. The CDR3 sequence is 16 residues long. As DNA, the CDR3 is TGCGCCAGCAGCGTAGGGACTAACCAGGAGGCCCATGAGCAGTTCTTC. Protein product: CASSVGTNQEAHEQFF.

The J gene is TRBJ1-5, the V gene TRBV7-9, with D maybe TRBD1 (5 bases). The CDR3 spans 15 residues. Trimming shortened V by 5 bases and J by 5 bases, and 16 bases separated the two germline ends. Germline CDR1 reads SEHNR; CDR2 reads FQNEAQ (reference sequence). The CDR3 protein is CASSRGASDDQPQHF. CDR3 bases: TGTGCCAGCAGCAGGGGCGCCTCAGATGATCAGCCCCAGCATTTT.

This chain joins TRBV6-5 and TRBJ2-7, with 9 positions matching TRBD2. CDR1 is MNHEY and CDR2 is SVGAGI in the germline V gene. Losses at the gene ends were 2 bases for V and 3 bases for J; bases not matched to a gene: 5. The CDR3 covers 15 residues. The CDR3 DNA sequence: TGTGCCAGCAGTTACGCGGGGGGGGACAGCTACGAGCAGTACTTC. Its protein product is CASSYAGGDSYEQYF.

This clone was detected once. The rearrangement joins TRBV9 to TRBJ2-1; perhaps TRBD2 as D (7 bases). CDR1 and CDR2 from the germline V gene are SGDLS and YYNGEE. The CDR3 contains 13 residues. Trimming took off 6 bases at V and 3 bases at J, with 10 bases between the two ends. The CDR3 protein is CASNREGYNEQFF. Written as DNA, the CDR3 is TGTGCCAGCAACAGGGAGGGCTACAATGAGCAGTTCTTC.

J is TRBJ2-1 and V is TRBV7-7; tentatively, D is TRBD1 (6 bases). V lost 5 bases, J lost 7 bases, and 12 bases lay in between. Germline values: CDR1 SSHAT, CDR2 FNYEAQ (reference sequence). This CDR3 spans 13 amino acids. The CDR3 here is CASSPRQANEQFF. In DNA, the CDR3 is TGTGCCAGCAGCCCCCGACAGGCTAATGAGCAGTTCTTC.

This chain links TRBV6-5 with TRBJ2-1; 8 nucleotides line up with TRBD2. J lost 9 bases, V lost 6 bases, and 7 bases had no gene match. The germline gives CDR1 MNHEY, CDR2 SVGAGI. The CDR3 totals 13 residues. The CDR3 loop is CASRPAGVGEQFF. CDR3 in DNA: TGTGCCAGCAGGCCAGCGGGAGTTGGTGAGCAGTTCTTC.